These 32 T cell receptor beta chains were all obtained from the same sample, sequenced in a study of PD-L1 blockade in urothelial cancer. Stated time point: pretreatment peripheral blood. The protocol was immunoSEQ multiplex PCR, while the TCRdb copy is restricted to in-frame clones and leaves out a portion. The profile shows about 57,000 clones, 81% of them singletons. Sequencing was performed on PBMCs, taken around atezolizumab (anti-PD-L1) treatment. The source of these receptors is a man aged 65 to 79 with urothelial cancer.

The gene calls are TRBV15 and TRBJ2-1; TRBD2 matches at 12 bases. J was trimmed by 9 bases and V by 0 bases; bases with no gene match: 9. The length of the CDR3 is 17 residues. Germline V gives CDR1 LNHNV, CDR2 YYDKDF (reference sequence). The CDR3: CATSRDLTSGSVGEQFF. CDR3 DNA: TGTGCCACCAGCAGAGATTTGACTAGCGGGAGTGTGGGTGAGCAGTTCTTC.

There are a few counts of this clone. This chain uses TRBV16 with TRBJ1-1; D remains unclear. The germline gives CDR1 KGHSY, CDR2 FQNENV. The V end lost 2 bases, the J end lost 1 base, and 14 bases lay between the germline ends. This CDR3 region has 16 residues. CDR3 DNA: TGTGCCAGCAGCCAACGTCCAGGAATGCAGAACACTGAAGCTTTCTTT. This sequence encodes CASSQRPGMQNTEAFF.

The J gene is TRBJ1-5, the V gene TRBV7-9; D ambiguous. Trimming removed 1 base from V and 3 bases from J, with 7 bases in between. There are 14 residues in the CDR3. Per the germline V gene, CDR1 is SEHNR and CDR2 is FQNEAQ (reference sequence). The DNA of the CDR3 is TGTGCCAGCAGCTTAGGAGGGATCAATCAGCCCCAGCATTTT. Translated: CASSLGGINQPQHF. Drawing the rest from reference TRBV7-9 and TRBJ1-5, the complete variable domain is DTGVSQNPRHKITKRGQNVTFRCDPISEHNRLYWYRQTLGQGPEFLTYFQNEAQLEKSRLLSDRFSAERPKGSFSTLEIQRTEQGDSAMYLCASSLGGINQPQHFGDGTRLSIL.

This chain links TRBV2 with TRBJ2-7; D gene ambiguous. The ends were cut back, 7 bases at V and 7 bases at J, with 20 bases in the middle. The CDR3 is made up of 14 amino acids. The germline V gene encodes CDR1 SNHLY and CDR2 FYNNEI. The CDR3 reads CASIRLPQVSEQYF. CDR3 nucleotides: TGTGCCAGCATCCGGCTCCCCCAGGTGTCAGAGCAGTACTTC.

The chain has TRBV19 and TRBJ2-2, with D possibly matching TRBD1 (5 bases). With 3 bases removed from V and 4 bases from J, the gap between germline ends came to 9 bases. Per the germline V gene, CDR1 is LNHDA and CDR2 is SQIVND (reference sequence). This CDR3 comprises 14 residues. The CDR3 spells CASSIFRVTGELFF. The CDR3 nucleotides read TGTGCCAGTAGTATTTTCAGGGTCACCGGGGAGCTGTTTTTT.

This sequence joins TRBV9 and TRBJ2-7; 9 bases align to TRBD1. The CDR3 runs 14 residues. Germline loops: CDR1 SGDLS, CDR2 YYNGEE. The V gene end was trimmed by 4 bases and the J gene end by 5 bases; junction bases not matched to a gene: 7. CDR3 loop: CASSPRQGVHEQYF. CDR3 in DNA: TGTGCCAGCAGCCCCCGACAGGGGGTCCACGAGCAGTACTTC.

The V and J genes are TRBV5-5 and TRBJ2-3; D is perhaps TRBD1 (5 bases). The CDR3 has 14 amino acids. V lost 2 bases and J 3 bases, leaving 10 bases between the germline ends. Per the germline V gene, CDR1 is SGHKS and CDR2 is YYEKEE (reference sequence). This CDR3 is CASSFGQGTDTQYF. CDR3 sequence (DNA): TGTGCCAGCAGCTTTGGCCAGGGTACAGATACGCAGTATTTT.

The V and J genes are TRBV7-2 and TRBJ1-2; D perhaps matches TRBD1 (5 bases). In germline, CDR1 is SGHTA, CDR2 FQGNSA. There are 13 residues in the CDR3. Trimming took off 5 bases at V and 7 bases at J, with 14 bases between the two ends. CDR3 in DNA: TGTGCCAGCAGCCCGACAGCTCAGGGTGGCTACACCTTC. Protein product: CASSPTAQGGYTF.

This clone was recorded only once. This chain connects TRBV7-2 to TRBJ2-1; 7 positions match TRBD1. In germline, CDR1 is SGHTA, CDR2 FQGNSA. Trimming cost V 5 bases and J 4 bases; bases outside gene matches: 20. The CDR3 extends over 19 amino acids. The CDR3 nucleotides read TGTGCCAGCAGCGAGGTGGCCTACTTCGGGACAGCTAATTACAATGAGCAGTTCTTC. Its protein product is CASSEVAYFGTANYNEQFF.

CDR3 in DNA: TGCAGCGTAATGGGGGGGGACAGGGGTAACTATGGCTACACCTTC. It encodes CSVMGGDRGNYGYTF. The chain couples TRBV29-1 to TRBJ1-2, with 10 positions matching TRBD1. Trimming cost V 6 bases and J 1 base; bases outside gene matches: 8. Germline CDR1 is SQVTM and CDR2 is ANQGSEA. CDR3 size: 15 residues.

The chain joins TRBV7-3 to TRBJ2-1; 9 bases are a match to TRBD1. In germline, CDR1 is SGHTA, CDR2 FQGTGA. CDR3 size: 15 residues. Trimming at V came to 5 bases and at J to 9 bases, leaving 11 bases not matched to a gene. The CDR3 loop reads CASSPRDRELSEQFF. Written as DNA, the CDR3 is TGTGCCAGCAGCCCCCGGGACAGGGAACTAAGTGAGCAGTTCTTC.

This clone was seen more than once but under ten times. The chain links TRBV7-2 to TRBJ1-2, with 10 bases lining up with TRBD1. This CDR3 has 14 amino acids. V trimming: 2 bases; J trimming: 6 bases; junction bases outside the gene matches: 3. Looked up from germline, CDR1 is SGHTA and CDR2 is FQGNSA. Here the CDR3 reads CASSLRTGGHGYTF. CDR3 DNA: TGTGCCAGCAGCTTAAGGACAGGGGGACATGGCTACACCTTC.

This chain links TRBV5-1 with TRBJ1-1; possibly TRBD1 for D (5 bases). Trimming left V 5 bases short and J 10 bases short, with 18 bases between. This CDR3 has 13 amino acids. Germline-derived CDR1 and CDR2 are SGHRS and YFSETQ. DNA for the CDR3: TGCGCCAGCAGGTTGACGCAGGGCGACGGAGCTTTCTTT. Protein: CASRLTQGDGAFF.

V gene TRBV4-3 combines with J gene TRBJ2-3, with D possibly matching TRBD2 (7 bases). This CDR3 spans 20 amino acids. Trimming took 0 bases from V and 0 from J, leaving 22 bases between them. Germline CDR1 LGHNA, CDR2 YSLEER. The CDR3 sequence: CASSQDWGGRPLPSTDTQYF. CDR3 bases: TGCGCCAGCAGCCAAGATTGGGGGGGCCGACCCCTCCCAAGCACAGATACGCAGTATTTT.

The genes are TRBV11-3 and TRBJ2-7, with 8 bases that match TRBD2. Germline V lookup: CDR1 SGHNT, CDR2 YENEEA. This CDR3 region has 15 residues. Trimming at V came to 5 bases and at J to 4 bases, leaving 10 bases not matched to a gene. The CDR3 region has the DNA TGTGCCAGCAGCCCCTCAGCGGGAGTCGGGTACGAGCAGTACTTC. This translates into CASSPSAGVGYEQYF.

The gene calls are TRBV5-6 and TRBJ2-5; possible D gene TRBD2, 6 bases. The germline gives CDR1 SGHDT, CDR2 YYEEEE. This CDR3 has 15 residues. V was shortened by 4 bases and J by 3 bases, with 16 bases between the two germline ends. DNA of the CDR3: TGTGCCAGCAGCGTATTTGGGACTGAGGAAGAGACCCAGTACTTC. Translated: CASSVFGTEEETQYF.

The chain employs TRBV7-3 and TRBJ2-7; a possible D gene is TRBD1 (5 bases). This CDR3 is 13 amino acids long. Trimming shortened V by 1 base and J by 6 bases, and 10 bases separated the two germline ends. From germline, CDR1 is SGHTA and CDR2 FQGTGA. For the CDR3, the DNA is TGTGCCAGCAGCTTAATTAGGGGTTCCGAGCAGTACTTC. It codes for CASSLIRGSEQYF.

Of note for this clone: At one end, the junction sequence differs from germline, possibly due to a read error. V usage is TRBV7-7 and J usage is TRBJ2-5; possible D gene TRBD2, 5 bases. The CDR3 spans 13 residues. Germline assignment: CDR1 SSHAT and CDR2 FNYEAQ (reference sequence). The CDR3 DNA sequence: TGTGCTAGCAGCCCGGCCAGAGGGGAGACCCAGTACTTC. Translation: CASSPARGETQYF.

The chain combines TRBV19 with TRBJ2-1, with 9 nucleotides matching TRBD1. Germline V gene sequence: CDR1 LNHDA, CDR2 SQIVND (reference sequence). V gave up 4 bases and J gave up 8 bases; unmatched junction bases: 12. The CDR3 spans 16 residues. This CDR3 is CASSRGTGYSGDEQFF. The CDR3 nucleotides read TGTGCCAGTAGTAGGGGGACAGGGTACTCCGGGGATGAGCAGTTCTTC.

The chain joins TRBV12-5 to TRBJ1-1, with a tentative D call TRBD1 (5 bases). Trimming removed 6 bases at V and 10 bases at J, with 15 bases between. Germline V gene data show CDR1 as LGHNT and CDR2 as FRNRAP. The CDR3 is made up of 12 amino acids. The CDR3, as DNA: TGTGCTAGTGGGAATCCAGGGTCCGTAGCTTTCTTT. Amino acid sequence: CASGNPGSVAFF.

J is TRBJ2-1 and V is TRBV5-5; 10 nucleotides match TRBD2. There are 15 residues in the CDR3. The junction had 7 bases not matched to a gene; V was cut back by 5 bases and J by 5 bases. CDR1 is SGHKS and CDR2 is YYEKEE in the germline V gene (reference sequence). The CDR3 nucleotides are TGTGCCAGCAGTAAAGTAGCGGGAGGTGACAATGAGCAGTTCTTC. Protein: CASSKVAGGDNEQFF.

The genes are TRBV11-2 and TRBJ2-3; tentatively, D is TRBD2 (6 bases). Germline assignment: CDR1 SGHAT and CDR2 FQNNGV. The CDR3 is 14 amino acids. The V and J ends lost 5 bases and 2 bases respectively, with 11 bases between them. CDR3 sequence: CASSPGLLTDTQYF. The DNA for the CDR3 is TGTGCCAGCAGCCCGGGACTTCTCACAGATACGCAGTATTTT.

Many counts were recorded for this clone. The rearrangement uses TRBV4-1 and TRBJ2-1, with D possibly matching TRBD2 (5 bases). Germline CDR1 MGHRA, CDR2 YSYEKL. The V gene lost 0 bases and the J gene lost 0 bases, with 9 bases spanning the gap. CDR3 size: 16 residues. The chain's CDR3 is CASSQEFAGSYNEQFF. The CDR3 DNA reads TGCGCCAGCAGCCAAGAGTTCGCGGGCTCCTACAATGAGCAGTTCTTC.

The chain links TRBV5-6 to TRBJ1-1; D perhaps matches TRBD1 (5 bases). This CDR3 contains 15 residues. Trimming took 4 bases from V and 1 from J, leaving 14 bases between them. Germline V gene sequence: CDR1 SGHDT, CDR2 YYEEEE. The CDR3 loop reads CASSPRDSQNTEAFF. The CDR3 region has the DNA TGTGCCAGCAGCCCGCGGGACTCCCAGAACACTGAAGCTTTCTTT.

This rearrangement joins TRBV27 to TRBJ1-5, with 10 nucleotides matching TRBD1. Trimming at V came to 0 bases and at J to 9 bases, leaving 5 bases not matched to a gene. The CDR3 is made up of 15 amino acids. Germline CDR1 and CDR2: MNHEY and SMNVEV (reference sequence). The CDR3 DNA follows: TGTGCCAGCAGTTTATCGGGACAGGGGTGGTGGCCCCAGCATTTT. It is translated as CASSLSGQGWWPQHF.

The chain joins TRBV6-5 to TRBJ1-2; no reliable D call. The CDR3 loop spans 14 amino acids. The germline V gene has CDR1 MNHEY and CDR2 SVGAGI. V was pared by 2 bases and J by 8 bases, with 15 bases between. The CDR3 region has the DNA TGTGCCAGCAGTTACCTCGGTCTTCACGGGGGCTACACCTTC. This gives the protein CASSYLGLHGGYTF.

CDR3 residues: CASSVDGVGGTEAFF. In DNA, the CDR3 is TGTGCCAGCAGCGTAGACGGAGTGGGGGGCACTGAAGCTTTCTTT. The rearrangement joins TRBV9 to TRBJ1-1, with a possible D match to TRBD1 (5 bases). The germline gives CDR1 SGDLS, CDR2 YYNGEE. This CDR3 is built from 15 residues. V was cut by 0 bases and J by 4 bases, with 13 bases left in between.

The CDR3 nucleotides read TGTGCCATCACAAACTATGGCTACACCTTC. It yields the protein CAITNYGYTF. This rearrangement joins TRBV5-3 to TRBJ1-2; D is unclear. TRBV5-3 is flagged as an ORF with uncertain function. The CDR3 consists of 10 residues. The V gene lost 9 bases and the J gene lost 2 bases, with 5 bases spanning the gap.

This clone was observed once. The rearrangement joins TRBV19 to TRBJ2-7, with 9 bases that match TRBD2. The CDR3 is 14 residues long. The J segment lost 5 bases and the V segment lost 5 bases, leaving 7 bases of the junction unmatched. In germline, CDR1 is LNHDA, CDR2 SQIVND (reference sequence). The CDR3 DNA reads TGTGCCAGTAGTCTGGTAGCGGGAGTGGACGAGCAGTACTTC. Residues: CASSLVAGVDEQYF.

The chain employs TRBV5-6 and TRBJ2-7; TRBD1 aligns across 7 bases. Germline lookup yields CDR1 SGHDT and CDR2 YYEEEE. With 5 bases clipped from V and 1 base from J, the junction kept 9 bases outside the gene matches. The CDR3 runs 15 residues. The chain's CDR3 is CASSYTGVPSYEQYF. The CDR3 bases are TGTGCCAGCAGTTACACAGGGGTCCCTTCCTACGAGCAGTACTTC. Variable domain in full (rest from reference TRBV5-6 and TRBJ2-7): DAGVTQSPTHLIKTRGQQVTLRCSPKSGHDTVSWYQQALGQGPQFIFQYYEEEERQRGNFPDRFSGHQFPNYSSELNVNALLLGDSALYLCASSYTGVPSYEQYFGPGTRLTVT.

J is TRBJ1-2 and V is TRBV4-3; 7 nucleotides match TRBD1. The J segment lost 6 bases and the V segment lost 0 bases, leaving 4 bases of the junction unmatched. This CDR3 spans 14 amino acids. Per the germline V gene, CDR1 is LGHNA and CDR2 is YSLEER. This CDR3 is CASSQEHRGDGYTF. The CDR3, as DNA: TGCGCCAGCAGCCAAGAGCACAGGGGTGATGGCTACACCTTC.

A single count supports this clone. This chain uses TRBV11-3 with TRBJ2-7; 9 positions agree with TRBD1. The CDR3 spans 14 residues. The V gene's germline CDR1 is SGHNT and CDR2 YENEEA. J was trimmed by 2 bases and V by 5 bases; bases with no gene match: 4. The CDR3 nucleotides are TGTGCCAGCAGCCAACAGGGGGCCACCTACGAGCAGTACTTC. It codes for CASSQQGATYEQYF.